The 9 T cell receptor beta chains reported below all come from one sample, sequenced in a study of OX40 agonist ivuxolimab in advanced cancers. Profiled with immunoSEQ multiplex PCR; TCRdb holds only in-frame clones, not every one. The profile shows around 80,000 clones, roughly 82% of them singletons. The sample consisted of CD4+ or CD8+ T cells sorted from blood, taken in a trial of the OX40 agonist ivuxolimab. All receptors come from an adult with an advanced solid tumor such as melanoma, head and neck, liver or kidney cancer.

The sample holds one count of this clone. The V gene is TRBV5-1, the J gene TRBJ2-5; 9 bases are shared with TRBD2. Germline V gene lookup returns CDR1 SGHRS and CDR2 YFSETQ. The length of the CDR3 is 14 residues. The trim removed 1 base at V and 4 bases at J, leaving 2 bases unmatched. CDR3 sequence reads: CASSLSGGRETQYF. CDR3 sequence (DNA): TGCGCCAGCAGCTTGAGCGGGGGGCGAGAGACCCAGTACTTC. Complete variable domain (other parts from reference TRBV5-1 and TRBJ2-5): KAGVTQTPRYLIKTRGQQVTLSCSPISGHRSVSWYQQTPGQGLQFLFEYFSETQRNKGNFPGRFSGRQFSNSRSEMNVSTLELGDSALYLCASSLSGGRETQYFGPGTRLLVL.

This chain connects TRBV7-2 to TRBJ2-3, with a tentative D call TRBD2 (6 bases). This CDR3 comprises 15 residues. Trimming took 5 bases from V and 2 from J, leaving 14 bases between them. CDR1 and CDR2 (germline): SGHTA, FQGNSA. CDR3: CASSLGLTDTDTQYF. The CDR3, as DNA: TGTGCCAGCAGCCTTGGACTAACAGACACAGATACGCAGTATTTT.

This clone was detected a few times. The rearrangement uses TRBV7-9 and TRBJ1-1; possibly TRBD1 for D (6 bases). The CDR3 contains 15 residues. The V gene lost 0 bases and the J gene lost 5 bases, with 13 bases spanning the gap. Germline lookup yields CDR1 SEHNR and CDR2 FQNEAQ (reference sequence). In DNA, the CDR3 is TGTGCCAGCAGCTTAGCAGGGGGAGGTGGTACTGAAGCTTTCTTT. It translates to CASSLAGGGGTEAFF.

The chain links TRBV7-2 to TRBJ2-7, with a tentative D call TRBD2 (6 bases). The germline gives CDR1 SGHTA, CDR2 FQGNSA. With 2 bases removed from V and 2 bases from J, the gap between germline ends came to 22 bases. The CDR3 is 18 amino acids. CDR3 sequence: CASSLQWLIGRGTYEQYF. DNA of the CDR3: TGTGCCAGCAGCTTACAGTGGTTGATAGGGCGGGGAACCTACGAGCAGTACTTC.

J is TRBJ1-1 and V is TRBV6-4; D is possibly TRBD1 (5 bases). CDR3 length: 14 residues. V lost 3 bases and J lost 5, with 13 bases in between. Germline CDR1 and CDR2: MRHNA and SNTAGT. CDR3 nucleotides: TGTGCCAGCAGTGATCGACTCTGGGGGACTGAAGCTTTCTTT. As protein: CASSDRLWGTEAFF.

The rearrangement uses TRBV5-1 and TRBJ1-3, with TRBD1 identical over 9 bases. Trimming at V came to 3 bases and at J to 1 base, leaving 11 bases not matched to a gene. The CDR3 loop spans 18 amino acids. The V gene's germline CDR1 is SGHRS and CDR2 YFSETQ. The CDR3 nucleotides read TGCGCCAGCAGCTCCAGGACAGGGGCGACGAGTTCTGGAAACACCATATATTTT. Translation gives CASSSRTGATSSGNTIYF. The variable domain in full, completed from reference TRBV5-1 and TRBJ1-3, reads KAGVTQTPRYLIKTRGQQVTLSCSPISGHRSVSWYQQTPGQGLQFLFEYFSETQRNKGNFPGRFSGRQFSNSRSEMNVSTLELGDSALYLCASSSRTGATSSGNTIYFGEGSWLTVV.

The chain recombines TRBV4-1 with TRBJ2-1; D unresolved. Trimming shortened V by 1 base and J by 4 bases, and 8 bases separated the two germline ends. The CDR3 is 14 residues long. Germline V gene data show CDR1 as MGHRA and CDR2 as YSYEKL. CDR3 region: CASSQVIIYNEQFF. The CDR3, as DNA: TGCGCCAGCAGCCAAGTTATAATTTACAATGAGCAGTTCTTC.

The rearrangement joins TRBV7-2 to TRBJ2-3, with D maybe TRBD2 (5 bases). The length of the CDR3 is 15 residues. Germline V lookup: CDR1 SGHTA, CDR2 FQGNSA. V was trimmed by 6 bases and J by 3 bases, leaving 16 bases between them. The CDR3 DNA reads TGTGCCAGCAGTCGAAATATAGGCGGGACAGATACGCAGTATTTT. Translation gives CASSRNIGGTDTQYF.

This CDR3 reads CASSYTAVYSNQPQHF. In DNA form, the CDR3 reads TGTGCCAGCTCGTATACGGCAGTTTATAGCAATCAGCCCCAGCATTTT. The gene calls are TRBV2 and TRBJ1-5; D unresolved. Germline CDR1 reads SNHLY; CDR2 reads FYNNEI. V shed 8 bases and J shed 0 bases, with 17 bases lying between them. The CDR3 is 16 residues long.